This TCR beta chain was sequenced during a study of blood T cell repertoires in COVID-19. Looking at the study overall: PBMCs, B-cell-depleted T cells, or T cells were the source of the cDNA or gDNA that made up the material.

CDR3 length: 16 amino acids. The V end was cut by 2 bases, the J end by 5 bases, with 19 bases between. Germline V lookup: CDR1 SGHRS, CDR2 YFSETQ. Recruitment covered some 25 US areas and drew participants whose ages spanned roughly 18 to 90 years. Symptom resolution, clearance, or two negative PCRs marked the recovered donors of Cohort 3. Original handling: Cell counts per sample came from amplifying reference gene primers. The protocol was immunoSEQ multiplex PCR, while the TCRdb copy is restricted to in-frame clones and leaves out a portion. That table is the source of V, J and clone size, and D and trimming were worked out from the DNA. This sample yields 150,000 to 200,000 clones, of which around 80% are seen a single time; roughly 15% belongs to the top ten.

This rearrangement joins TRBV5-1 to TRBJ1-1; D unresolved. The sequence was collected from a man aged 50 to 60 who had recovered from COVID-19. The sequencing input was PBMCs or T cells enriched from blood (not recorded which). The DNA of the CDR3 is TGCGCCAGCAGCTTACGTCCCGGGATCTTGGATACTGAAGCTTTCTTT. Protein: CASSLRPGILDTEAFF.